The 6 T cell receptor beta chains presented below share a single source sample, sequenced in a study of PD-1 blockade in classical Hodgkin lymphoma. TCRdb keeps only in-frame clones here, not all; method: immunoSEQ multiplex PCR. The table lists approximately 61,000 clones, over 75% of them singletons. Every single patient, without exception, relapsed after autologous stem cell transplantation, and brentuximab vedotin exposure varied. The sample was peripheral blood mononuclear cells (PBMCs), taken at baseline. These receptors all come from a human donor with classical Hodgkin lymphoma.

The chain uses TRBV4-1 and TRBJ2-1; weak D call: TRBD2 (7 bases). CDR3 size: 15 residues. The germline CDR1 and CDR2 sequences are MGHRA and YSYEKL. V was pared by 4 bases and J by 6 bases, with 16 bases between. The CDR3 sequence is CASSLFGEGGNEQFF. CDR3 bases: TGCGCCAGCAGCCTTTTCGGGGAGGGGGGCAATGAGCAGTTCTTC.

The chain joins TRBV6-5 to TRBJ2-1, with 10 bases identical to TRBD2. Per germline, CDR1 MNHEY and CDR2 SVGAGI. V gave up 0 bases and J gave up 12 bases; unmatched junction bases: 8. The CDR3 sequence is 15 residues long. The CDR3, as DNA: TGTGCCAGCAGTTACTCTTCAGCGGGGGGGCCCGGGCAGTTCTTC. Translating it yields CASSYSSAGGPGQFF.

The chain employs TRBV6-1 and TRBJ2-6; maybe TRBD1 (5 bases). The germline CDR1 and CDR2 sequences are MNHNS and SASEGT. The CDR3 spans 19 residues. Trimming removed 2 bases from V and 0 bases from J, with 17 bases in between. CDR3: CASSEFTTVRLSGANVLTF. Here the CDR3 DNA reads TGTGCCAGCAGTGAATTTACGACAGTCCGCCTCTCTGGGGCCAACGTCCTGACTTTC.

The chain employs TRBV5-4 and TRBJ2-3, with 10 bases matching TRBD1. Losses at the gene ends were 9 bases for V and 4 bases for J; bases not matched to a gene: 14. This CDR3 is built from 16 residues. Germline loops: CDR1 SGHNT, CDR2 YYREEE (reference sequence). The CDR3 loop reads CATRNLDRGFPDTQYF. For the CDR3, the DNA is TGTGCCACCCGAAATTTGGACAGGGGGTTCCCAGATACGCAGTATTTT.

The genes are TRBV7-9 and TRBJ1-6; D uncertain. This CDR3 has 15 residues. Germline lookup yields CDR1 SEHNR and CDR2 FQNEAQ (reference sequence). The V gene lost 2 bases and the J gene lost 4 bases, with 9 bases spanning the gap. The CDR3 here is CASSLNSAYNSPLHF. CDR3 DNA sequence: TGTGCCAGCAGCTTAAACAGCGCTTATAATTCACCCCTCCACTTT.

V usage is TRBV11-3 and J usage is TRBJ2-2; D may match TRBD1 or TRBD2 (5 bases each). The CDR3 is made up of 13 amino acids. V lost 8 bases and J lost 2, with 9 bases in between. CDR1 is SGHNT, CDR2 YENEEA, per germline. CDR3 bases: TGTGCCAGCTCCGGGGACAACACCGGGGAGCTGTTTTTT. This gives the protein CASSGDNTGELFF.